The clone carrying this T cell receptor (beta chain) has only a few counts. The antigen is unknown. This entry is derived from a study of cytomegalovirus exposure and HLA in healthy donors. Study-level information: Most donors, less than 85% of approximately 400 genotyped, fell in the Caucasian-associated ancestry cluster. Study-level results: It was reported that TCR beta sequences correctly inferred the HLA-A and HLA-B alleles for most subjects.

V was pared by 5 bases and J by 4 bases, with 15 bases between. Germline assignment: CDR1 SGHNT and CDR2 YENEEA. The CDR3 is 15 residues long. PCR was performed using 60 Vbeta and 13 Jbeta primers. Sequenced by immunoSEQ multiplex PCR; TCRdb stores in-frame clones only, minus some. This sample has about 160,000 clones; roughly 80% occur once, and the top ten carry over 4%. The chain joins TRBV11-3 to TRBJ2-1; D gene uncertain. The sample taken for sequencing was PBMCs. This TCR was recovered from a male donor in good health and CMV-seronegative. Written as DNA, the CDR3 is TGTGCCAGCAGCCCTGGAGCCCAGTCGTACAATGAGCAGTTCTTC. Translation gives CASSPGAQSYNEQFF.